In this sample, the clone carrying this T cell receptor (beta chain) turned up a few times. Its antigen is not known. The data stem from a study of response to subunit inactivated influenza vaccine. TCRdb ran MiXCR on the RT-PCR reads and lists one entry per CDR3 protein. Counted here are roughly 570,000 distinct CDR3 sequences, roughly 13% occurring once; the ten biggest clones make up 13%. The CDR3 is made up of 17 amino acids. Trimming took off 0 bases at V and 8 bases at J, with 20 bases between the two ends. The V gene's germline CDR1 is DFQATT and CDR2 SNEGSKA (reference sequence). Whole-study findings and limits: A suggestion made by the authors is that each seasonal influenza vaccination recruits few new T cells.

The sequenced sample was PBMCs from blood, obtained roughly 46 days after vaccination. The chain is built from TRBV20-1 and TRBJ1-6; D unresolved. This sequence was found in a man aged 45-60 years who received an inactivated influenza vaccine. For the CDR3, the DNA is TGCAGTGCTAGAGACGCCCTGGACCGCCACGGGTATTCACCCCTCCACTTT. It is translated as CSARDALDRHGYSPLHF.